The clone carrying this TCR beta chain has only a few counts. Its target is not known. Germline V lookup: CDR1 SGHTA, CDR2 FQGNSA. This CDR3 has 15 residues. The V end lost 5 bases, the J end lost 1 base, and 14 bases lay between the germline ends. A second roughly 6 to 11 cycle PCR used barcoded and J-beta primers. A template-switch adaptor containing 12 random nucleotides labeled each cDNA molecule. TCRdb reanalysed the 5' RACE reads using MiXCR and keeps one entry per CDR3 protein. The data contain around 1,700,000 distinct CDR3 sequences, roughly 30% of them singletons. The study recruited healthy Caucasian donors from Russia who were aged roughly 6 to 95. This sample is part of a study of blood T cells in healthy people across ages. Study findings and constraints: Naive and antigen-experienced cells were not separated, limiting conclusive comparison.

The chain uses TRBV7-2 and TRBJ1-2, with TRBD1 as a possible D gene (6 bases). What was sequenced was blood. The receptor's source is a woman aged 25-40 years in good health. The CDR3 protein is CASSALTGFNYGYTF. DNA of the CDR3: TGTGCCAGCAGCGCGCTGACAGGTTTTAACTATGGCTACACCTTC. Combining the CDR3 with reference TRBV7-2 and TRBJ1-2 gives the whole variable domain GAGVSQSPSNKVTEKGKDVELRCDPISGHTALYWYRQSLGQGLEFLIYFQGNSAPDKSGLPSDRFSAERTGGSVSTLTIQRTQQEDSAVYLCASSALTGFNYGYTFGSGTRLTVV.